This T cell receptor beta chain was identified during a study of blood T cell repertoires in COVID-19. On the study more broadly: Sites across the United States, Italy and Spain contributed samples from acute and convalescent COVID-19. T cells, B-cell-depleted T cells, or PBMCs supplied cDNA or gDNA.

There are 15 residues in the CDR3. The germline V gene has CDR1 MDHEN and CDR2 SYDVKM. V shed 6 bases and J shed 1 base, with 15 bases lying between them. As processed by the authors: Quantification of nucleated cells was approximated via reference gene primer amplification. The data were produced by immunoSEQ multiplex PCR, yet TCRdb's version contains in-frame clones alone and is incomplete. Clone size and V and J calls were adopted from that table, with D and trimming inferred from the DNA. Of around 150,000 clones in the sample, approximately 90% were seen once. This clone was recorded a few times.

The genes are TRBV28 and TRBJ1-2; a weak D match, TRBD1 (5 bases). The sequenced material came from peripheral blood. This clonotype was sampled from a middle-aged woman with acute or convalescent COVID-19. CDR3 coding DNA: TGTGCCAGCAGAGCGCCTAGGGACTTTAACTATGGCTACACCTTC. This sequence encodes CASRAPRDFNYGYTF.